These T cell receptor beta chains were read from a single sample in a study of shared clonotypes between healthy human individuals. Generated by immunoSEQ multiplex PCR, the TCRdb table keeps only in-frame clones and is missing some. The sample lists roughly 2,300,000 clones, around 93% occurring once. The specimen was naive CD4+ T cells from PBMCs. These receptors were collected from a man between 18 and 35 years old in good health. Some clones in this sample may be carry-over from other donors' samples. Each CDR3 is given with its conserved first and last residue. The D gene is left open where the match is weak. Some rows have no size entry. The others give once, few or many, or a class for an expanded clone.

clone size	D gene	V gene	J gene	CDR3 protein	CDR3 DNA
.	.	TRBV28	TRBJ2-3	CASSLVHRTDTQYF	TGTGCCAGCAGTTTAGTCCACCGCACAGATACGCAGTATTTT
.	TRBD1	TRBV19	TRBJ2-1	CATAGQVSSYNEQFF	TGTGCCACCGCGGGACAGGTGAGCTCCTACAATGAGCAGTTCTTC
once	.	TRBV5-4	TRBJ1-2	CASSLDLGRNNNYGYTF	TGTGCCAGCAGCTTGGACCTGGGCCGAAACAATAACTATGGCTACACCTTC
.	TRBD1	TRBV27	TRBJ1-2	CASSPHRGPNYGYTF	TGTGCCAGCAGTCCCCACAGGGGGCCCAACTATGGCTACACCTTC
.	TRBD1	TRBV5-1	TRBJ2-3	CASSPAGTGPDTQYF	TGCGCCAGCAGCCCGGCAGGGACAGGGCCAGATACGCAGTATTTT
.	TRBD1	TRBV2	TRBJ2-5	CASRGQGKTQYF	TGTGCCAGCCGTGGACAGGGGAAGACCCAGTACTTC
.	TRBD1	TRBV14	TRBJ2-7	CASSQAGQGRYEQYF	TGTGCCAGCAGCCAGGCGGGACAGGGGCGCTACGAGCAGTACTTC
.	TRBD1	TRBV5-1	TRBJ2-3	CASSYETGILDTQYF	TGCGCCAGCAGCTATGAGACAGGGATATTAGATACGCAGTATTTT
.	.	TRBV5-1	TRBJ1-4	CLGGYEKLFF	TGCTTGGGGGGGTATGAAAAACTGTTTTTT
.	.	TRBV4-3	TRBJ2-3	CASSLGLSRGTDTQYF	TGCGCCAGCAGTTTGGGACTGTCCCGAGGCACAGATACGCAGTATTTT
.	.	TRBV2	TRBJ1-1	CASSRMGEAFF	TGTGCCAGCAGTCGTATGGGTGAAGCTTTCTTT
.	.	TRBV7-8	TRBJ1-3	CASSTRRGYGNTIYF	TGTGCCAGCAGCACCCGCCGTGGGTATGGAAACACCATATATTTT
.	.	TRBV11-2	TRBJ2-6	CASSLVPAILTF	TGTGCCAGCAGCTTAGTACCTGCCATCCTGACTTTC
.	.	TRBV7-9	TRBJ2-3	CASSPRTAPNTQYF	TGTGCCAGCAGCCCTCGGACAGCCCCTAATACGCAGTATTTT
.	TRBD2	TRBV28	TRBJ2-7	CASSLSGRSSYEQYF	TGTGCCAGCTCCCTTAGCGGGAGGAGCTCCTACGAGCAGTACTTC
.	.	TRBV6-4	TRBJ1-2	CASSDQGAGGYTF	TGTGCCAGCAGTGACCAGGGAGCAGGGGGCTACACCTTC
.	.	TRBV28	TRBJ1-6	CASSIPRQNWGSPLHF	TGTGCCAGCAGTATACCCCGACAGAATTGGGGTTCACCCCTCCACTTT
.	TRBD1	TRBV19	TRBJ2-2	CATDRGGFTGELFF	TGTGCCACCGACAGGGGGGGTTTTACCGGGGAGCTGTTTTTT
.	.	TRBV27	TRBJ1-3	CASGSGQPGNTIYF	TGTGCCAGCGGCTCCGGACAGCCTGGAAACACCATATATTTT
.	.	TRBV25-1	TRBJ2-7	CASSHPGSSYEQYF	TGTGCCAGCAGTCACCCAGGGAGCTCCTACGAGCAGTACTTC
once	.	TRBV5-8	TRBJ2-5	CASSLARGGDGAIETQYF	TGTGCCAGCAGCTTGGCCAGGGGAGGGGACGGGGCAATTGAGACCCAGTACTTC
.	TRBD1	TRBV25-1	TRBJ1-6	CASSEMRTWGTESPPLHF	TGTGCCAGCAGTGAAATGCGGACCTGGGGGACAGAGTCGCCACCCCTCCACTTT
once	.	TRBV28	TRBJ1-1	CASSLFPGPGSTEAFF	TGTGCCAGCAGTTTATTCCCGGGCCCTGGGAGCACTGAAGCTTTCTTT
.	TRBD1	TRBV29-1	TRBJ2-7	CSVAGTGFFYEQYF	TGCAGCGTGGCCGGGACAGGGTTTTTCTACGAGCAGTACTTC
.	.	TRBV5-1	TRBJ1-5	CASSLDGGSNQPQHF	TGCGCCAGCAGCTTGGACGGGGGTTCCAATCAGCCCCAGCATTTT
once	TRBD1	TRBV18	TRBJ1-2	CASSPLPGTDYGYTF	TGTGCCAGCTCACCACTACCTGGGACAGATTATGGCTACACCTTC
.	TRBD1	TRBV13	TRBJ2-1	CASSLEDRGNEQFF	TGTGCCAGCAGCTTAGAGGACAGGGGCAATGAGCAGTTCTTC
.	.	TRBV6-5	TRBJ1-2	CASSDSGYGYTF	TGTGCCAGCAGCGACAGCGGCTATGGCTACACCTTC
.	.	TRBV10-3	TRBJ2-3	CAISGGGTVTDTQYF	TGTGCCATCTCAGGCGGCGGGACCGTCACAGATACGCAGTATTTT
.	.	TRBV30	TRBJ1-5	CAWSVEGSLEWPQHF	TGTGCCTGGAGTGTGGAGGGTTCCTTAGAATGGCCCCAGCATTTT
once	.	TRBV5-4	TRBJ2-5	CASSYAVWMQSGTQYF	TGTGCCAGCAGCTACGCCGTCTGGATGCAATCTGGGACCCAGTACTTC
.	.	TRBV7-6	TRBJ1-3	CASSSRLPGSGNTIYF	TGTGCCAGCAGCTCCCGTTTACCGGGCTCTGGAAACACCATATATTTT
.	TRBD1	TRBV10-1	TRBJ2-7	CASSNTGTGVNEQYF	TGCGCCAGCAGCAACACCGGGACAGGGGTTAACGAGCAGTACTTC
.	TRBD1	TRBV15	TRBJ2-7	CATTTGTGGFYEQYF	TGTGCCACCACTACCGGGACAGGGGGCTTTTACGAGCAGTACTTC
.	TRBD1	TRBV6-1	TRBJ2-7	CASSTTGVFYEQYF	TGTGCCAGCAGTACCACAGGGGTATTCTACGAGCAGTACTTC
.	.	TRBV5-1	TRBJ2-5	CASSLYRAAETQYF	TGCGCCAGCAGCTTGTACAGGGCTGCGGAGACCCAGTACTTC
once	TRBD2	TRBV5-5	TRBJ2-7	CASSLYASGASGYEQYF	TGTGCCAGCAGCTTGTATGCTTCTGGGGCTAGCGGCTACGAGCAGTACTTC
.	.	TRBV14	TRBJ2-5	CASSQQWSETQYF	TGTGCCAGCAGCCAACAGTGGAGCGAGACCCAGTACTTC
.	.	TRBV5-1	TRBJ1-1	CASSLGHPNTEAFF	TGCGCCAGCAGCTTGGGACATCCGAACACTGAAGCTTTCTTT
.	.	TRBV18	TRBJ2-1	CASSPGDGDGVPYNEQFF	TGTGCCAGCTCACCCGGTGACGGGGATGGTGTCCCCTACAATGAGCAGTTCTTC
.	TRBD1	TRBV6-6	TRBJ2-3	CASSLGTGGRDTQYF	TGTGCCAGCAGCCTGGGGACAGGGGGGAGAGATACGCAGTATTTT
.	TRBD1	TRBV7-2	TRBJ2-1	CASSSLKGGDEQFF	TGTGCCAGCAGCTCGTTGAAAGGGGGCGATGAGCAGTTCTTC